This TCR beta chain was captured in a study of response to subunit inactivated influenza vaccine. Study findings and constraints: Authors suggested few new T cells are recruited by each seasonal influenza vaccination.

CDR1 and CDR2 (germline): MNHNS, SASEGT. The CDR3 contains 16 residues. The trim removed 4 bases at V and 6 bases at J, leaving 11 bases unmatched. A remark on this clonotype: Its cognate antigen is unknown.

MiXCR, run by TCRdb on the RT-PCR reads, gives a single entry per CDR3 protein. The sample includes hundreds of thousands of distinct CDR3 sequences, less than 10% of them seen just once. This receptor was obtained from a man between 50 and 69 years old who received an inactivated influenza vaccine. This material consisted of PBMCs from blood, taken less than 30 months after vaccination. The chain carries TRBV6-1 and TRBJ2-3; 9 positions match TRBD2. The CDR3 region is CASSAVSAGGMDTQYF. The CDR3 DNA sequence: TGTGCCAGCAGTGCCGTGTCAGCGGGGGGCATGGATACGCAGTATTTT.